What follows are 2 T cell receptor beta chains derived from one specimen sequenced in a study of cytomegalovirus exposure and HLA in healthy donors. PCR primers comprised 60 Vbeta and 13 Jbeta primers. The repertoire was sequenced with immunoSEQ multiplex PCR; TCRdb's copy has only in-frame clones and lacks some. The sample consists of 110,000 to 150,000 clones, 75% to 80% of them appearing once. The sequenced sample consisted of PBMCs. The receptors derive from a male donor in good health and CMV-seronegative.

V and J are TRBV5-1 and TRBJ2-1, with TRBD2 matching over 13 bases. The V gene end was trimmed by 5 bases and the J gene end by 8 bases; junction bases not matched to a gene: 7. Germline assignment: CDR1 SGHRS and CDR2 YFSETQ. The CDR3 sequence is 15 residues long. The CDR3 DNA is TGCGCCAGCAGTTCACTAGCGGGAGGGCGGGATGAGCAGTTCTTC. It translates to CASSSLAGGRDEQFF.

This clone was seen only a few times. The CDR3 DNA is TGTGCCAGCAGCTCGGGGGGACTCGGGCACGAGCAGTACTTC. Amino acid sequence: CASSSGGLGHEQYF. V usage is TRBV11-2 and J usage is TRBJ2-7; TRBD2 aligns across 7 bases. Germline V lookup: CDR1 SGHAT, CDR2 FQNNGV. CDR3 length: 14 amino acids. J gave up 5 bases and V 4 bases, and 8 bases lay outside the gene matches.